This TCR beta chain comes out of a study of blood T cells in healthy people across ages. Primers used in a second PCR of about 6 to 11 cycles were a sample-barcoded 5' primer and a J-beta primer mix. TCRdb fed the 5' RACE reads into MiXCR, producing one record per CDR3 protein. The table lists fewer than 650,000 distinct CDR3 sequences, 27% of them singletons. V was cut by 1 base and J by 3 bases, with 9 bases left in between. The CDR3 runs 13 residues. The germline V gene has CDR1 DFQATT and CDR2 SNEGSKA (reference sequence). Findings of the study overall: Naive CD4+ cell counts and diversity both ran higher in long-lived than in aged donors.

On this clonotype: Its antigen is not known.

These records were also assigned to another study, of T cells of mothers and their children. That source reports: Each mother gave over 8.5 million TCR beta CDR3 reads; each child, about 2.9 million.

Input material: blood. This TCR came from a boy between 2 and 10 years old in good health. The chain couples TRBV20-1 to TRBJ2-5, with a possible D match to TRBD2 (6 bases). The CDR3 DNA reads as TGCAGTGCTAGAGGTGGCGGGAAAGAGACCCAGTACTTC. Translation: CSARGGGKETQYF.